This TCR beta chain was identified during a study of blood T cell repertoires in COVID-19. For the study at large: Italy, Spain and the United States were the sources of the convalescent and acute COVID-19 samples. The analysed material was cDNA or gDNA that came from T cells, B-cell-depleted T cells, or PBMCs.

Under the authors' procedure: Reference gene primer amplification gave estimated nucleated cell counts. Sequencing was performed with immunoSEQ multiplex PCR; in TCRdb, only in-frame clones are kept and a portion is missing. V, J and clone size are taken as reported in that table, and D and trimming were inferred from the DNA itself. The sample holds hundreds of thousands of clones; more than 70% are singletons and the top ten take around 8%. Sequencing input: peripheral blood. The TCR comes from a woman aged 50 to 60 who had recovered from COVID-19.

Here the CDR3 reads CASSRAGQADTQYF. In DNA form, the CDR3 reads TGTGCCAGCAGCCGAGCGGGACAGGCGGATACGCAGTATTTT. The chain uses TRBV28 and TRBJ2-3; tentatively, D is TRBD1 (8 bases). V lost 6 bases and J lost 6, with 16 bases in between. Looked up from germline, CDR1 is MDHEN and CDR2 is SYDVKM. The CDR3 runs 14 residues.